One TCR beta chain is described in this entry. The antigen remains undetermined. The sample comes from a study of cytomegalovirus exposure and HLA in healthy donors. Study-level background: Earlier work reported approximately 100 million unique TCR beta sequences from approximately 180 million T cells. There were 300 to 400 genotyped donors. Of these, roughly 80% fell in the genetic ancestry cluster associated with self-reported Caucasian donors.

Regarding the study as a whole: One variant, a missense change in DCLRE1C, was linked in a later analysis to TCR beta V- and J-gene trimming.

Trimming cost V 5 bases and J 0 bases; bases outside gene matches: 8. Germline CDR1 and CDR2: SQVTM and ANQGSEA. CDR3 size: 15 residues. Primers for the PCR totalled 60 Vbeta and 13 Jbeta. The protocol was immunoSEQ multiplex PCR, while the TCRdb copy is restricted to in-frame clones and leaves out a portion. The sample comprises about 180,000 clones, 84% of which are singletons, and about 1% rests with the top ten. The sequenced material came from PBMCs. The clonotype comes from a man in his thirties or forties in good health and CMV-seronegative. The chain couples TRBV29-1 to TRBJ2-7; 9 bases line up with TRBD2. The CDR3: CSVRVSGSSSYEQYF. As DNA, the CDR3 is TGCAGCGTTAGGGTTAGCGGGAGTTCCTCCTACGAGCAGTACTTC.